Here is one T cell receptor beta chain with its context. Trimming pared 4 bases from V and 4 bases from J, leaving 10 bases between. The CDR3 runs 13 residues. Per the original data handling: For nucleated cells, counts were estimated from reference gene primer amplification. TCRdb keeps only in-frame clones here, not all; method: immunoSEQ multiplex PCR. V and J calls and clone size follow that table, whereas D and trimming were derived from the DNA. The sample carries some 120,000 clones, about 87% recorded once. This specimen comes from a study of blood T cell repertoires in COVID-19. The rearrangement joins TRBV12-3 or TRBV12-4 to TRBJ1-2; D call uncertain. The source material was peripheral blood. The sequence was collected from a woman in her forties or fifties with acute or convalescent COVID-19. CDR3 residues: CASSSTPTYGYTF. CDR3 nucleotides: TGTGCCAGCAGTTCGACACCGACCTATGGCTACACCTTC.